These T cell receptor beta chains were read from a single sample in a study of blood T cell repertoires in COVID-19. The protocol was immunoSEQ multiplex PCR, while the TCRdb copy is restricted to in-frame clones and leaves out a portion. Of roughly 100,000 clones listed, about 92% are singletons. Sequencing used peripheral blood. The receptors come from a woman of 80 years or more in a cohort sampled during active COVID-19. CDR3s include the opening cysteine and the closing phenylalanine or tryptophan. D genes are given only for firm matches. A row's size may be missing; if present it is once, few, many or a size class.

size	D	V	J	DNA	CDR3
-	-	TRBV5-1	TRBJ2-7	TGCGCCAGCAGCTTGAATCGACAGAAAGCCTACGAGCAGTACTTC	CASSLNRQKAYEQYF
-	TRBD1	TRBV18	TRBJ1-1	TGTGCCAGCTCACCCGGGACAGCCAGTAGTAACACTGAAGCTTTCTTT	CASSPGTASSNTEAFF
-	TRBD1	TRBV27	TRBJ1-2	TGTGCCAGCAGTTTATCGACAGGGGCACTTAACTATGGCTACACCTTC	CASSLSTGALNYGYTF
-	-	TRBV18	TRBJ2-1	TGTGCCAGCTCACCATCGCTAGCAGGCGGTGAGAATGAGCAGTTCTTC	CASSPSLAGGENEQFF
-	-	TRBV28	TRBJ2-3	TGTGCCAGCACCCCCCTTACTGCAGATACGCAGTATTTT	CASTPLTADTQYF
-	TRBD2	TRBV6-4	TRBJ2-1	TGTGCCAGCAGTGCGTCGGTAGCGGGAGGAATGAATGAGCAGTTCTTC	CASSASVAGGMNEQFF
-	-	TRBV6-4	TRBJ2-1	TGTGCCAGCAGTGACTCTTTCCGGAGCTCCTACAATGAGCAGTTCTTC	CASSDSFRSSYNEQFF
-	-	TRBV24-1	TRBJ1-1	TGTGCCACCAGTGGGGAGCTGAACACTGAAGCTTTCTTT	CATSGELNTEAFF
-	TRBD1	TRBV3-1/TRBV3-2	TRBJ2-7	TGTGCCAGCAGCCAAGCCGGGACAGCGAACTACGAGCAGTACTTC	CASSQAGTANYEQYF
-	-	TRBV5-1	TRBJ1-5	TGCGCCAGCAGCTTGGGGACTCCTGATAGCAATCAGCCCCAGCATTTT	CASSLGTPDSNQPQHF
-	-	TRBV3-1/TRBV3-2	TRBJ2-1	TGTGCCAGCAGCCCCCTGGGAGCGGGTATTAAGTTCTTC	CASSPLGAGIKFF
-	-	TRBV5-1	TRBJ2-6	TGCGCCAGCGGCGCTTTAGGGGCGAGCTCTGGGGCCAACGTCCTGACTTTC	CASGALGASSGANVLTF
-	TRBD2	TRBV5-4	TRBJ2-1	TGTGCCAGCAGCTTTTCCGGGACTAGCTCCTACAATGAGCAGTTCTTC	CASSFSGTSSYNEQFF
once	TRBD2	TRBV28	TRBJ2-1	TGTGCCAGCAGTTTAGCGGGAGGGGACTACAATGAGCAGTTCTTC	CASSLAGGDYNEQFF
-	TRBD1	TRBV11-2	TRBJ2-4	TGTGCCAGCAGCCCGGGACAGAAGGTTGACATTCAGTACTTC	CASSPGQKVDIQYF
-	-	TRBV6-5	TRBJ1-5	TGTGCCAGCAGGTCGACAGGATCCAATCAGCCCCAGCATTTT	CASRSTGSNQPQHF
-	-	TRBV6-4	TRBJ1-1	TGTGCCAGCAGTGAGTACATTGGCCACACTGAAGCTTTCTTT	CASSEYIGHTEAFF
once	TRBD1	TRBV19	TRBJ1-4	TGTGCCAGTAGTACTGGGACAGGGCTTACGCTGTTTTTT	CASSTGTGLTLFF
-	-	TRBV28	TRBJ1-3	TGTGCCAGCAGTTTAAGGGTGGCAGGGTCAGGAAACACCATATATTTT	CASSLRVAGSGNTIYF
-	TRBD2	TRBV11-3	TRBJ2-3	TGTGCCAGCAGCTTAGATCCGACTAGCGGCACAGATACGCAGTATTTT	CASSLDPTSGTDTQYF
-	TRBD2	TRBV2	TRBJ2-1	TGTGCCAGCGGGGCGGGACTAGCTATTAGTGAGCAGTTCTTC	CASGAGLAISEQFF